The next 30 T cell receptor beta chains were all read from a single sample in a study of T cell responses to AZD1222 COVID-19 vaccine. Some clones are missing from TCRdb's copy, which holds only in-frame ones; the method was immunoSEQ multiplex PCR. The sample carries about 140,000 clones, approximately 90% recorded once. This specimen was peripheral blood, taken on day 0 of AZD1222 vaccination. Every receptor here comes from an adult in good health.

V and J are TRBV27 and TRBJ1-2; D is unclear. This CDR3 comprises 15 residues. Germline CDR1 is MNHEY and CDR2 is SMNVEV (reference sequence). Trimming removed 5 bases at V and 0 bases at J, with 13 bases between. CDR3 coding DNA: TGTGCCAGCAGTCCGATGGGCGGGACTAACTATGGCTACACCTTC. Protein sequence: CASSPMGGTNYGYTF.

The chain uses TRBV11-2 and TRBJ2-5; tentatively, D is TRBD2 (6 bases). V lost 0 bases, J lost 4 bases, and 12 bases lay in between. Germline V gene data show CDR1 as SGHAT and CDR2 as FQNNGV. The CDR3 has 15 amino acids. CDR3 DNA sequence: TGTGCCAGCAGCTTAGAGTCTAGCGAAGCAGAGACCCAGTACTTC. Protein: CASSLESSEAETQYF.

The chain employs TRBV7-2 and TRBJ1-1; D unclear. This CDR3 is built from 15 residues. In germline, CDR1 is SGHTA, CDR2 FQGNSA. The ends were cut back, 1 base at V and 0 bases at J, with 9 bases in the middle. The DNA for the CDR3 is TGTGCCAGCAGCTTAGTCGAGGCTATGAACACTGAAGCTTTCTTT. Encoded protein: CASSLVEAMNTEAFF. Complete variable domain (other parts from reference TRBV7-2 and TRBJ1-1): GAGVSQSPSNKVTEKGKDVELRCDPISGHTALYWYRQSLGQGLEFLIYFQGNSAPDKSGLPSDRFSAERTGGSVSTLTIQRTQQEDSAVYLCASSLVEAMNTEAFFGQGTRLTVV.

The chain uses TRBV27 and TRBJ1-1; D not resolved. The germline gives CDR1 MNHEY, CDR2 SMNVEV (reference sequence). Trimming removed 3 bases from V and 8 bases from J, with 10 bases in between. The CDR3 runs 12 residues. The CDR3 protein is CASSFGTGEAFF. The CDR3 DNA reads TGTGCCAGCAGTTTCGGAACGGGCGAAGCTTTCTTT.

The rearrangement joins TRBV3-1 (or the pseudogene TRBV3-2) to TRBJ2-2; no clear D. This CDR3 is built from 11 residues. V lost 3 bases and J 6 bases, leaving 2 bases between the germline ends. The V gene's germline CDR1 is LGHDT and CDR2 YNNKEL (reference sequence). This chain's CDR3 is CASSQAGELFF. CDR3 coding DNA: TGTGCCAGCAGCCAGGCCGGGGAGCTGTTTTTT.

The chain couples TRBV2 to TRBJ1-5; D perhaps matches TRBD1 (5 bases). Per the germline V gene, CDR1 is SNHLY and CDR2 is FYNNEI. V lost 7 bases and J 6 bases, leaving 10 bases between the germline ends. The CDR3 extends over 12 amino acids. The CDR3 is CASTPGPQPQHF. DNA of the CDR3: TGTGCCAGCACCCCGGGGCCTCAGCCCCAGCATTTT. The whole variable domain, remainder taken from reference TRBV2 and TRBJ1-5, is EPEVTQTPSHQVTQMGQEVILRCVPISNHLYFYWYRQILGQKVEFLVSFYNNEISEKSEIFDDQFSVERPDGSNFTLKIRSTKLEDSAMYFCASTPGPQPQHFGDGTRLSIL.

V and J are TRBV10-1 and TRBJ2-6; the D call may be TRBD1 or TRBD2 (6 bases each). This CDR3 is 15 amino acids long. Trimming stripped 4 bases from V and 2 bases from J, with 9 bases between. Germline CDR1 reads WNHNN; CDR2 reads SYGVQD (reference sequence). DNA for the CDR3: TGCGCCAGCAGTGTAGGGGGGCCTGGGGCCAACGTCCTGACTTTC. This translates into CASSVGGPGANVLTF.

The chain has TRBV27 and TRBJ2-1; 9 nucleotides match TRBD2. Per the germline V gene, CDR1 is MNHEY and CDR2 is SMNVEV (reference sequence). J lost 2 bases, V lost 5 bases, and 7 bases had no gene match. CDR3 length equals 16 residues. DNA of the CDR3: TGTGCCAGCAGTAAGCCGGGACTAGCCCCCTACAATGAGCAGTTCTTC. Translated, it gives CASSKPGLAPYNEQFF.

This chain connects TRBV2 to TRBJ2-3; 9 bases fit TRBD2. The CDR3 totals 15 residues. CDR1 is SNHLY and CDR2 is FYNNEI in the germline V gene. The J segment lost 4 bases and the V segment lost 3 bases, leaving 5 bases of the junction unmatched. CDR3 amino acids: CASSDVAGVADTQYF. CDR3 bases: TGTGCCAGCAGTGATGTAGCGGGAGTCGCAGATACGCAGTATTTT.

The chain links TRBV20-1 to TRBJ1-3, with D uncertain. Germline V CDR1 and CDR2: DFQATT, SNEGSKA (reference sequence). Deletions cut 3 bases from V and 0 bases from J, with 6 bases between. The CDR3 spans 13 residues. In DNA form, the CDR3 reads TGCAGTGCTAGTTCCTACTCTGGAAACACCATATATTTT. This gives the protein CSASSYSGNTIYF.

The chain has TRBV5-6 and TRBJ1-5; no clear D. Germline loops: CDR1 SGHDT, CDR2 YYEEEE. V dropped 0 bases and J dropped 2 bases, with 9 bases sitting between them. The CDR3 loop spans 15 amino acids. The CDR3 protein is CASSLGGFGNQPQHF. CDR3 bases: TGTGCCAGCAGCTTGGGAGGCTTTGGCAATCAGCCCCAGCATTTT.

CDR3 in amino acids: CASSLRDLRETQYF. The CDR3 DNA reads TGTGCCAGCAGCCTCCGGGACCTACGAGAGACCCAGTACTTC. V usage is TRBV13 and J usage is TRBJ2-5, with D perhaps given as TRBD1 or TRBD2 (5 bases each). The CDR3 length is 14 residues. The V gene's germline CDR1 is PRHDT and CDR2 FYEKMQ (reference sequence). Trimming left V 5 bases short and J 4 bases short, with 14 bases between.

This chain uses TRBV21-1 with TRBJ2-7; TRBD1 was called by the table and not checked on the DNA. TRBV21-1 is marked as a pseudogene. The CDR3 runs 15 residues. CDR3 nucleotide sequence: TGTGCCAGCAGCAACCCCCTAAAGACAGACTACGAGCAGTACTTC. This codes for CASSNPLKTDYEQYF.

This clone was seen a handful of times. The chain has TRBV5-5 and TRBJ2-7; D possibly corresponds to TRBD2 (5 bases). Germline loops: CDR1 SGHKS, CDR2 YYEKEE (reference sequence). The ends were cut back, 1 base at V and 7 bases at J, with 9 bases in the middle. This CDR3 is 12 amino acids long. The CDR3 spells CASSLWRREQYF. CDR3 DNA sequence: TGTGCCAGCAGCTTGTGGCGGAGGGAGCAGTACTTC.

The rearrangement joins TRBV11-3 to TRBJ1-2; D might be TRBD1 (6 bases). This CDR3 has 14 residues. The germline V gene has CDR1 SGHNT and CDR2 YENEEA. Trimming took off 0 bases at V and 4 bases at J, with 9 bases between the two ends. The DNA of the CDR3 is TGTGCCAGCAGCTTAGAAGGGACAAGCTATGGCTACACCTTC. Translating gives CASSLEGTSYGYTF.

The CDR3 reads CASSYTYEQYF. As DNA, the CDR3 is TGTGCCAGCAGTTACACCTACGAGCAGTACTTC. The rearrangement links TRBV7-2 to TRBJ2-7; D is uncertain. Germline V gene lookup returns CDR1 SGHTA and CDR2 FQGNSA. CDR3 length equals 11 residues. The V gene lost 6 bases and the J gene lost 2 bases, with 5 bases spanning the gap.

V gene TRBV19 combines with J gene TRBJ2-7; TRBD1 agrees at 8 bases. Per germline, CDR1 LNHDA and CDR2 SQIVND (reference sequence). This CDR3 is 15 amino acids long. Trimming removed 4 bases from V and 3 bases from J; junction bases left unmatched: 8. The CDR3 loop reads CASSSAGTGSYEQYF. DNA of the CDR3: TGTGCCAGTAGTAGCGCCGGGACAGGAAGCTACGAGCAGTACTTC.

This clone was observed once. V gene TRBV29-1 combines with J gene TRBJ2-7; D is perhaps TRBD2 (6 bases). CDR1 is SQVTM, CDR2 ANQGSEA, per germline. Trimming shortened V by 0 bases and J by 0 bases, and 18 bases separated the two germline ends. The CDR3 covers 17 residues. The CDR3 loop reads CSVEDLGDAGSSYEQYF. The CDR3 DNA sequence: TGCAGCGTTGAAGATCTGGGGGACGCGGGAAGCTCCTACGAGCAGTACTTC.

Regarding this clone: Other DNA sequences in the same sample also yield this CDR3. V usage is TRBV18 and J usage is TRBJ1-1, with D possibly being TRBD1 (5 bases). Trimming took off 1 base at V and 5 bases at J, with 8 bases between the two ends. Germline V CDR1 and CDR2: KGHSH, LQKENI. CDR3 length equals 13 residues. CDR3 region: CASSPRGDTEAFF. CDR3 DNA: TGTGCCAGCTCACCACGAGGGGATACTGAAGCTTTCTTT.

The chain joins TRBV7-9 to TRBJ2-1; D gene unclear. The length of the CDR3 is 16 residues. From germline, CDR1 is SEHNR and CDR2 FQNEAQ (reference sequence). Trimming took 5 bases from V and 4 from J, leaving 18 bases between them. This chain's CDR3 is CASSNLSAAGYNEQFF. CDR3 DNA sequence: TGTGCCAGCAGCAACCTTTCCGCGGCCGGGTACAATGAGCAGTTCTTC.

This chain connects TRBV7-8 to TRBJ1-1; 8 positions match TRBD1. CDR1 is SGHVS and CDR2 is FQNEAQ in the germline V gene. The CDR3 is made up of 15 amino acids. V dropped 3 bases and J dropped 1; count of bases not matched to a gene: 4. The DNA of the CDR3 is TGTGCCAGCAGCTTTACGGACAGGGAGAACACTGAAGCTTTCTTT. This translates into CASSFTDRENTEAFF. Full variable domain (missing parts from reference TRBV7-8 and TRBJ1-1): GAGVSQSPRYKVAKRGQDVALRCDPISGHVSLFWYQQALGQGPEFLTYFQNEAQLDKSGLPSDRFFAERPEGSVSTLKIQRTQQEDSAVYLCASSFTDRENTEAFFGQGTRLTVV.

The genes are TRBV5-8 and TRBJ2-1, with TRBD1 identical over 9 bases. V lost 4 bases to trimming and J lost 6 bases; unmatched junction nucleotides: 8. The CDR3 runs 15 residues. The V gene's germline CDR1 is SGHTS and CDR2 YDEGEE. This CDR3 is CASSHGTGYSNEQFF. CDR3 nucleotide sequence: TGTGCCAGCAGCCACGGGACAGGGTATTCCAATGAGCAGTTCTTC.

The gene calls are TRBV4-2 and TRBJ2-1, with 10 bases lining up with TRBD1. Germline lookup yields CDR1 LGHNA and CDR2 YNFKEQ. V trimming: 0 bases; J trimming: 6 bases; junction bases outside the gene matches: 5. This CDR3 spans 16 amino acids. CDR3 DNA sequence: TGTGCCAGCAGCCAAGATGGACAGGGGGTGAGCAATGAGCAGTTCTTC. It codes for CASSQDGQGVSNEQFF.

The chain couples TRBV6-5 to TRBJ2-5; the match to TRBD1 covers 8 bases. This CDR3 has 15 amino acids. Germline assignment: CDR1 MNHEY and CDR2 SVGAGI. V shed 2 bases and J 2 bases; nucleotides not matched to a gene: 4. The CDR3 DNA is TGTGCCAGCAGTTACCCCGGGACAGGTCAAGAGACCCAGTACTTC. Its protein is CASSYPGTGQETQYF.

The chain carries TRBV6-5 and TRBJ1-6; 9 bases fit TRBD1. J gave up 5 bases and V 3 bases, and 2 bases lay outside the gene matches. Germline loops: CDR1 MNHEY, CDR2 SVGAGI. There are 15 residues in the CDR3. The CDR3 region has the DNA TGTGCCAGCAGTTATGGGACAGGGCATAATTCACCCCTCCACTTT. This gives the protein CASSYGTGHNSPLHF.

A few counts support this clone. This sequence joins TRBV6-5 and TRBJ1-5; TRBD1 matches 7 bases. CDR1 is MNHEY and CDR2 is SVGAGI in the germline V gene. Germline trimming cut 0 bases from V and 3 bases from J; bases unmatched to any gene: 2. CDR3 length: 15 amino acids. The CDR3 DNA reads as TGTGCCAGCAGTTACTCGGGACAGAACAATCAGCCCCAGCATTTT. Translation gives CASSYSGQNNQPQHF.

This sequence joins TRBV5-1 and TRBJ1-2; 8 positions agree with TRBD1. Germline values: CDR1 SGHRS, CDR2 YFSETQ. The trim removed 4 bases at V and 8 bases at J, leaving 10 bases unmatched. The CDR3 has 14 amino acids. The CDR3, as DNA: TGCGCCAGCAGCCCAGGACAGGGAGTAGGGGGCTACACCTTC. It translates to CASSPGQGVGGYTF.

CDR3 loop: CASRQLAGAINEQFF. The CDR3 nucleotides are TGTGCCAGCAGGCAGCTAGCGGGCGCCATTAATGAGCAGTTCTTC. The chain has TRBV6-5 and TRBJ2-1; 8 nucleotides match TRBD2. The CDR3 is made up of 15 amino acids. Trimming removed 6 bases from V and 7 bases from J; junction bases left unmatched: 11. CDR1 is MNHEY, CDR2 SVGAGI, per germline.

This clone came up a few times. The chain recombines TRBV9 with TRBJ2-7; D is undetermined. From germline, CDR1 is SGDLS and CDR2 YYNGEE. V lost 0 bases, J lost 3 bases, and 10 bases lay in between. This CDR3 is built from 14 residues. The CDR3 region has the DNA TGTGCCAGCAGCGTAGGGCAGCTCCGCTACGAGCAGTACTTC. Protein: CASSVGQLRYEQYF.

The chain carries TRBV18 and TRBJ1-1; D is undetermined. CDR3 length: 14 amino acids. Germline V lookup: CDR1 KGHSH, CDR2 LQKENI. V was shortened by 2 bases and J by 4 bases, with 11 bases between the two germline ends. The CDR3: CASSPATSGTEAFF. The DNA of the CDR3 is TGTGCCAGCTCACCAGCCACCTCAGGCACTGAAGCTTTCTTT.